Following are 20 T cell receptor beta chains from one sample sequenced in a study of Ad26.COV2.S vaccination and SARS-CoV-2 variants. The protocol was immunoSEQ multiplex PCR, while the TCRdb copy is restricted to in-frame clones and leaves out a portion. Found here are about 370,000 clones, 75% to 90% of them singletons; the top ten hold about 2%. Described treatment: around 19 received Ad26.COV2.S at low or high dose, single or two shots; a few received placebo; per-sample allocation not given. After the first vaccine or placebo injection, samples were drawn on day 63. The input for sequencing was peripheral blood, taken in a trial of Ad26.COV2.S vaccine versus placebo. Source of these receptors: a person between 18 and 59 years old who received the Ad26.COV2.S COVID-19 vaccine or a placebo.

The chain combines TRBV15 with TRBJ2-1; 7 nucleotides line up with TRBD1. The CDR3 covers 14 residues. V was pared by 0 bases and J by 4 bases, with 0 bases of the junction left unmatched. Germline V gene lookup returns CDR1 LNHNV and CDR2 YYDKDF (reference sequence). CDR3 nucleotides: TGTGCCACCAGCAGAGAGGACAGGTACAATGAGCAGTTCTTC. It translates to CATSREDRYNEQFF.

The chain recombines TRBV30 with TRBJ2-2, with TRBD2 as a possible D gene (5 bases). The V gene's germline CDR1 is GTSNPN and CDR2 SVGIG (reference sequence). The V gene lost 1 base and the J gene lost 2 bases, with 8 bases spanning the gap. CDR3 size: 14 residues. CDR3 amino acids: CAWSALANTGELFF. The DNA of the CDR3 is TGTGCCTGGAGTGCTCTAGCCAACACCGGGGAGCTGTTTTTT.

Here the CDR3 DNA reads TGTGCCAGCAGCGCTACAGGGGCTAACTATGGCTACACCTTC. This translates into CASSATGANYGYTF. V and J are TRBV6-5 and TRBJ1-2; 7 positions match TRBD1. The CDR3 consists of 14 residues. With 6 bases clipped from V and 0 bases from J, the junction kept 4 bases outside the gene matches. CDR1 MNHEY and CDR2 SVGAGI come from the germline V gene.

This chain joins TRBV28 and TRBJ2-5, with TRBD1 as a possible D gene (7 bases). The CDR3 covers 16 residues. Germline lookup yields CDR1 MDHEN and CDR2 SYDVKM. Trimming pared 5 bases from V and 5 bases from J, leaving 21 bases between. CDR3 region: CASSSRGVRKKETQYF. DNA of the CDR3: TGTGCCAGCAGTAGCAGGGGGGTTCGAAAAAAGGAGACCCAGTACTTC.

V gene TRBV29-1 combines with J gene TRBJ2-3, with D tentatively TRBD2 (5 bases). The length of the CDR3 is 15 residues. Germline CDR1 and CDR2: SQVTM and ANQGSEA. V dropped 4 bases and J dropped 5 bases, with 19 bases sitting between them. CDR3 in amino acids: CSVVRGMVGGDTQYF. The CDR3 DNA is TGCAGCGTTGTGAGAGGGATGGTCGGAGGAGATACGCAGTATTTT.

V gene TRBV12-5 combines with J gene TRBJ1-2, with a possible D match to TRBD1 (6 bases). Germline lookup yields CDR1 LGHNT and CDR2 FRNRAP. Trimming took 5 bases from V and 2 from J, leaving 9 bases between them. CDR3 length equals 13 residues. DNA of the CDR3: TGTGCTAGTGGTCAAGACAGGAACTATGGCTACACCTTC. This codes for CASGQDRNYGYTF.

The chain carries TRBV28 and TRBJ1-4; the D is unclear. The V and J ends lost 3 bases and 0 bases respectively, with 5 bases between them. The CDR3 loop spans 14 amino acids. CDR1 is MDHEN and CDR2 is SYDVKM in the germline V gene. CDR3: CASSLESTNEKLFF. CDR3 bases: TGTGCCAGCAGTTTGGAATCAACTAATGAAAAACTGTTTTTT.

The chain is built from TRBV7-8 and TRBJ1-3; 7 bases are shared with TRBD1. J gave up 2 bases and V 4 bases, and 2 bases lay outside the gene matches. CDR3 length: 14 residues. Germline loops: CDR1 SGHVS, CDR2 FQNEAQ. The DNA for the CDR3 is TGTGCCAGCAGCTACAGGGGTGCTGGAAACACCATATATTTT. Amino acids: CASSYRGAGNTIYF. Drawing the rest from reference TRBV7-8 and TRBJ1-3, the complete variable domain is GAGVSQSPRYKVAKRGQDVALRCDPISGHVSLFWYQQALGQGPEFLTYFQNEAQLDKSGLPSDRFFAERPEGSVSTLKIQRTQQEDSAVYLCASSYRGAGNTIYFGEGSWLTVV.

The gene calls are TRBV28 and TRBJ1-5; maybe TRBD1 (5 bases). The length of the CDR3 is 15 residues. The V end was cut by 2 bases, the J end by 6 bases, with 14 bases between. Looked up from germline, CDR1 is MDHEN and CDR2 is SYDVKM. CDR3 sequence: CASSLRLQAAQPQHF. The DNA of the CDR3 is TGTGCCAGCAGTTTAAGGTTACAGGCGGCTCAGCCCCAGCATTTT.

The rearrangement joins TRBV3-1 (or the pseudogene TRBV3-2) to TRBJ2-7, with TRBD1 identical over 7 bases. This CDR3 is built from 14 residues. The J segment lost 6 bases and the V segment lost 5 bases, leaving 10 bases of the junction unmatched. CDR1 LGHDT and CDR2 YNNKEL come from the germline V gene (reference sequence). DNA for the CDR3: TGTGCCAGCAGCTTGACAGGGCAAGGGACCGAGCAGTACTTC. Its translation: CASSLTGQGTEQYF.

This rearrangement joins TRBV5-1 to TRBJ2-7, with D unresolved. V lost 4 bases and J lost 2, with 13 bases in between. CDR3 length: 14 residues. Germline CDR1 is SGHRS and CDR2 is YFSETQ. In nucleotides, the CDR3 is TGCGCCAGCAGCCCGTCGGCGTCAACCTACGAGCAGTACTTC. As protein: CASSPSASTYEQYF.

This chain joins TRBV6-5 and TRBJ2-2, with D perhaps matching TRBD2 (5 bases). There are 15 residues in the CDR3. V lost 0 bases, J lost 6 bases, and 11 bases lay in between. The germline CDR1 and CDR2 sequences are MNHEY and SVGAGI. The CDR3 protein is CASSYSRVRAGELFF. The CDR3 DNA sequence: TGTGCCAGCAGTTACTCGCGGGTGCGAGCCGGGGAGCTGTTTTTT.

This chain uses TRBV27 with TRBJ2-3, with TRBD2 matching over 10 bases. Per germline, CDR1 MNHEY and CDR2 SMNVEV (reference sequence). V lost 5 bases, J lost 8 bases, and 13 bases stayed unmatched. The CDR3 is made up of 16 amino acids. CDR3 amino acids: CASSHPSGSGVGTQYF. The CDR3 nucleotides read TGTGCCAGCAGTCACCCTAGCGGGAGTGGGGTGGGTACGCAGTATTTT.

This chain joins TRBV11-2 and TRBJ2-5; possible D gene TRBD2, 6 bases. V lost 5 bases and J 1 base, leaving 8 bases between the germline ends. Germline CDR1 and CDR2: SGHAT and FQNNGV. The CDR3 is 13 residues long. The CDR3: CASSRGFQETQYF. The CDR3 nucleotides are TGTGCCAGCAGCCGGGGGTTCCAAGAGACCCAGTACTTC.

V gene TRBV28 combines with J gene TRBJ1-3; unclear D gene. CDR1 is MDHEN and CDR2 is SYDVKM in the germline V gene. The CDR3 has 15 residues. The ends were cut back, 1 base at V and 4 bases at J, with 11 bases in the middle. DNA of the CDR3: TGTGCCAGCAGTTTATCCCTCGCTTTAGGAAACACCATATATTTT. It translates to CASSLSLALGNTIYF.

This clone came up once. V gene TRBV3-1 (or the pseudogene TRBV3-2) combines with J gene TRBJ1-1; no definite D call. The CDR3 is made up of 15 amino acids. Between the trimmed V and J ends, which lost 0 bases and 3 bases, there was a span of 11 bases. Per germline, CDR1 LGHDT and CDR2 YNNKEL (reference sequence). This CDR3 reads CASSQDPGGDTEAFF. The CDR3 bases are TGTGCCAGCAGCCAAGATCCGGGCGGCGACACTGAAGCTTTCTTT.

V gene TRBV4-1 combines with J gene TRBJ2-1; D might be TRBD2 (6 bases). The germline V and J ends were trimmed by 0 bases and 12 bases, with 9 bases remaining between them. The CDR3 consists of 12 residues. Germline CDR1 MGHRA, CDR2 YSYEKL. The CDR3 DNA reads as TGCGCCAGCAGCCAAGATATCGGGGGGCAGTTCTTC. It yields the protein CASSQDIGGQFF.

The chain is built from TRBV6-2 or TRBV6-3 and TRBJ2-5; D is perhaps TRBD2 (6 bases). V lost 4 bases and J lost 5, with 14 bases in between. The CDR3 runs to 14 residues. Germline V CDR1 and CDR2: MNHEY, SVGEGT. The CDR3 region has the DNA TGTGCCAGCAGTTTGAATCCGGGAGTGGAGACCCAGTACTTC. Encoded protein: CASSLNPGVETQYF.

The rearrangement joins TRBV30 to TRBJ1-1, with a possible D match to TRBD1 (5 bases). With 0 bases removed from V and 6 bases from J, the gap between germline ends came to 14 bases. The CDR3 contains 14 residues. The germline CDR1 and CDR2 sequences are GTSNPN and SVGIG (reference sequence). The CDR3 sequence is CAWSVRHIGAEAFF. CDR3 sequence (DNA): TGTGCCTGGAGTGTTAGACATATAGGGGCTGAAGCTTTCTTT. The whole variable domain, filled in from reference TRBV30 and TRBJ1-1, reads SQTIHQWPATLVQPVGSPLSLECTVEGTSNPNLYWYRQAAGRGLQLLFYSVGIGQISSEVPQNLSASRPQDRQFILSSKKLLLSDSGFYLCAWSVRHIGAEAFFGQGTRLTVV.

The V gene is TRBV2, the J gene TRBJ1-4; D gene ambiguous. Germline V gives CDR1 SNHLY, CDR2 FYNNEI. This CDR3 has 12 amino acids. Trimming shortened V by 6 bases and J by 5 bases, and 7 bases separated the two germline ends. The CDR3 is CASRDQNEKLFF. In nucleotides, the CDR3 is TGTGCCAGCAGGGATCAAAATGAAAAACTGTTTTTT.